This T cell receptor beta chain is from a study of blood T cell repertoires in COVID-19. The germline V gene encodes CDR1 LGHDT and CDR2 YNNKEL (reference sequence). J gave up 6 bases and V 3 bases, and 6 bases lay outside the gene matches. This CDR3 has 15 residues. Per the study methods: Counts of nucleated cells, estimated from reference gene primer amplification, were obtained. TCRdb's copy holds only in-frame clones and misses some; the assay was immunoSEQ multiplex PCR. Clone size and the V and J calls come from that table; the DNA yielded D and trimming. This sample has 95,000 or so clones, with roughly 80% found just once.

The chain employs TRBV3-1 (or the pseudogene TRBV3-2) and TRBJ1-5; 9 positions agree with TRBD1. The source is a man older than 75 with COVID-19, enrolled during active disease. The sequencing input was peripheral blood. This CDR3 is CASSQGQGIFQPQHF. The CDR3 DNA sequence: TGTGCCAGCAGCCAGGGACAGGGAATATTTCAGCCCCAGCATTTT.